These 22 T cell receptor beta chains share one sample of origin, sequenced in a study of T cell clonality in common variable immunodeficiency. Measured with immunoSEQ multiplex PCR; TCRdb has only the in-frame clones, and not every one. The sample is made up of 40,000 to 55,000 clones, none counted only once. The sample comprised peripheral blood mononuclear cells. These receptors originate from a person aged 18 to 75 in good health.

This clone was recorded many times. The CDR3 end falls 3 residues outside the read, so it is completed with the germline J gene. The V call is TRBV5-4, the J call TRBJ2-3, with D possibly being TRBD2 (6 bases). Looked up from germline, CDR1 is SGHNT and CDR2 is YYREEE (reference sequence). This CDR3 region has 16 residues. The V and J ends lost 4 bases and 2 bases respectively, with 17 bases between them. The CDR3 DNA, read in part, is TGTGCCAGCAGCGCCACTAGCTCCCTCCCCACAGATACG. It translates to CASSATSSLPTDT. The full CDR3 protein is CASSATSSLPTDTQYF.

This clone showed up just a few times. The CDR3 end falls 3 residues outside the read, so it is completed with the germline J gene. The rearrangement uses TRBV10-2 and TRBJ2-3, with TRBD2 as a possible D gene (5 bases). Germline assignment: CDR1 WSHSY and CDR2 SAAADI. The CDR3 totals 15 residues. Trimming stripped 2 bases from V and 1 base from J, with 10 bases between. The CDR3 DNA, read in part, is TGCGCCAGCAGTGAGACACGGGGAGGCACAGATACG. Amino acids: CASSETRGGTDT. The full CDR3 protein is CASSETRGGTDTQYF.

This clone was counted many times. The read ends 3 residues before the CDR3 terminus; that terminus is restored from the germline J gene. The genes are TRBV29-1 and TRBJ2-2; weak D call: TRBD1 (5 bases). CDR3 length: 14 residues. The germline V gene encodes CDR1 SQVTM and CDR2 ANQGSEA. Incomplete CDR3 DNA: TGCAGCGTTACCAGGGCATCAACTAATGAAAAG. It codes for CSVTRASTNEK. The full CDR3 reads CSVTRASTNEKLFF.

This clone was observed at least ten times. The observed sequence ends 3 residues before the CDR3 terminus, with the missing tail filled in from the germline J gene. The V and J genes are TRBV20-1 and TRBJ1-1; 8 nucleotides line up with TRBD1. Germline V gives CDR1 DFQATT, CDR2 SNEGSKA (reference sequence). The CDR3 totals 13 residues. Incomplete CDR3 DNA: TGCAGTGCTATTCCCCGGACAGGGCCCGAA. Amino acid sequence: CSAIPRTGPE. The full CDR3 reads CSAIPRTGPEAFF.

This clone was counted ten times or more. The read gets to within 3 residues of the CDR3 end, and the germline J gene fills in the rest. The rearrangement joins TRBV30 to TRBJ1-1; D gene ambiguous. The CDR3 is 12 amino acids. The germline gives CDR1 GTSNPN, CDR2 SVGIG (reference sequence). V lost 4 bases to trimming and J lost 3 bases, with 9 bases between them. The part of the CDR3 DNA that was read is TGTGCCTGGAAGAGGTCCGACACTGAA. Protein: CAWKRSDTE. The CDR3 in full is CAWKRSDTEAFF.

This clone was found many times. The read is 3 residues too short to cover the CDR3 end, so that end is filled in from the germline J gene. This sequence joins TRBV30 and TRBJ1-1, with D possibly being TRBD1 (5 bases). Germline CDR1 reads GTSNPN; CDR2 reads SVGIG (reference sequence). There are 13 residues in the CDR3. V was pared by 5 bases and J by 1 base, with 11 bases between. The sequenced CDR3 bases are TGTGCCTGGGCACGGGGGGGGAACACTGAA. Translating gives CAWARGGNTE. The CDR3, in full, reads CAWARGGNTEAFF.

This CDR3 is CASRRGQGAYNEQFF. The DNA read from the CDR3 is TGTGCCAGCAGGAGAGGACAGGGGGCTTACAATGAG. The chain uses TRBV2 and TRBJ2-1; 11 bases are a match to TRBD1. The read stops 3 residues short of the end of the CDR3; the missing end is completed from the germline J gene. Looked up from germline, CDR1 is SNHLY and CDR2 is FYNNEI. The CDR3 consists of 15 residues. Germline trimming cut 6 bases from V and 4 bases from J; bases unmatched to any gene: 5.

Many counts were recorded for this clone. Relative to the germline gene, one junction end is altered; a read error may explain this. Sequencing ends 3 residues short of the CDR3 end; the germline J gene provides the rest. This chain connects TRBV4-2 to TRBJ1-6; the D gene is possibly TRBD1 (5 bases). Germline CDR1 LGHNA, CDR2 YNFKEQ. The CDR3 runs to 13 residues. The CDR3 protein is CASSARGNSPLHF. The sequenced CDR3 bases are TGCGCCAGCAGCGCCCGGGGGAATTCACCC.

Partial CDR3 DNA: TGTGCCAGCAGGGTGGGACTGATGAATCAGCCG. This codes for CASRVGLMNQP. In full, the CDR3 is CASRVGLMNQPQYF. The chain couples TRBV2 to TRBJ2-3; tentative D call: TRBD2 (6 bases). The observed sequence ends 3 residues before the CDR3 terminus, with the missing tail filled in from the germline J gene. CDR1 and CDR2 from the germline V gene are SNHLY and FYNNEI. CDR3 length: 14 residues.

This clone was seen many times. The CDR3 end is not reached by the read, which stops 3 residues before it; the germline J gene fills it in. J is TRBJ1-1 and V is TRBV19, with TRBD1 matching over 7 bases. The CDR3 is 17 amino acids. V trimming: 5 bases; J trimming: 1 base; junction bases outside the gene matches: 13. Germline V CDR1 and CDR2: LNHDA, SQIVND (reference sequence). The CDR3 here is CASSSGPHRGPNTEAFF. The sequenced CDR3 bases are TGTGCCAGTAGTTCGGGGCCCCACAGGGGCCCGAACACTGAA.

This clone was picked up many times. The read falls 3 residues short of the CDR3 end, and the missing part is taken from the germline J gene. The chain couples TRBV6-1 to TRBJ1-2; the match to TRBD1 covers 9 bases. Germline V CDR1 and CDR2: MNHNS, SASEGT. This CDR3 region has 13 residues. The sequenced CDR3 bases are TGTGCCAGCAGTGAACACAGGGGGCAAGGC. This sequence encodes CASSEHRGQG. The entire CDR3 protein is CASSEHRGQGYTF.

Worth noting for this clone: This may be a read error, as it is one base from a much larger clone. The CDR3 end lies 3 residues beyond the end of the read and is filled in from the germline J gene. This chain joins TRBV19 and TRBJ1-2; 8 bases fit TRBD1. CDR3 size: 15 residues. V dropped 5 bases and J dropped 7; count of bases not matched to a gene: 12. Germline lookup yields CDR1 LNHDA and CDR2 SQIVND (reference sequence). This CDR3 reads CASSPYVRTGCGYTF. Incomplete CDR3 DNA: TGTGCCAGTAGTCCCTATGTTAGGACAGGGTGTGGC.

This clone came up many times. The CDR3 end is not reached by the read, which stops 3 residues before it; the germline J gene fills it in. The gene calls are TRBV5-4 and TRBJ2-3; unclear D gene. The CDR3 consists of 16 residues. CDR1 SGHNT and CDR2 YYREEE come from the germline V gene (reference sequence). Trimming took 1 base from V and 0 from J, leaving 12 bases between them. The CDR3 loop reads CASSLWRDSSTDTQYF. CDR3 DNA, as far as it was read: TGTGCCAGCAGCTTGTGGAGAGACTCTAGCACAGATACG. The full variable domain, completed using reference TRBV5-4 and TRBJ2-3, is ETGVTQSPTHLIKTRGQQVTLRCSSQSGHNTVSWYQQALGQGPQFIFQYYREEENGRGNFPPRFSGLQFPNYSSELNVNALELDDSALYLCASSLWRDSSTDTQYFGPGTRLTVL.

This clone was recorded at least ten times. The read comes to an end 3 residues before the CDR3 does, leaving the germline J gene to fill in the end. This rearrangement joins TRBV7-2 to TRBJ1-1; D might be TRBD1 (6 bases). With 5 bases removed from V and 1 base from J, the gap between germline ends came to 11 bases. Per germline, CDR1 SGHTA and CDR2 FQGNSA. There are 14 residues in the CDR3. The CDR3 bases that were read are TGTGCCAGCAGCCGGACAGAAAAGAACACTGAA. It codes for CASSRTEKNTE. Given in full, the CDR3 is CASSRTEKNTEAFF.

Concerning this clone: The read gets to within 3 residues of the CDR3 end, and the germline J gene fills in the rest. The chain has TRBV11-2 and TRBJ1-1; D remains ambiguous. From germline, CDR1 is SGHAT and CDR2 FQNNGV. V dropped 3 bases and J dropped 4 bases, with 9 bases sitting between them. The CDR3 has 13 residues. The CDR3 spells CASSFAHSTEAFF. CDR3 DNA (partial): TGTGCCAGCAGCTTCGCCCACAGCACTGAA.

This clone has at least ten counts. Coverage ceases 3 residues before the CDR3 finishes, and the germline J gene fills in the end. The chain links TRBV3-1 (or the pseudogene TRBV3-2) to TRBJ2-6, with D possibly TRBD1 on 6 matching bases. Trimming removed 4 bases at V and 3 bases at J, with 13 bases between. Germline V gene lookup returns CDR1 LGHDT and CDR2 YNNKEL (reference sequence). The CDR3 totals 16 residues. CDR3 bases read: TGTGCCAGCAGCCTCGGACAGTCCCTTGGGGCCAACGTC. Amino acid sequence: CASSLGQSLGANV. The entire CDR3 protein reads CASSLGQSLGANVLTF.

About this clone itself: This may come from a read error, since a much larger clone is one base off. The CDR3 spells CASIKDTGNQPQHF. CDR3 bases read: TGTGCCAGCATAAAGGACACCGGCAATCAGCCC. The chain has TRBV7-8 and TRBJ1-5; the D gene is possibly TRBD1 (5 bases). The read ends 3 residues before the CDR3 terminus; that terminus is restored from the germline J gene. CDR1 is SGHVS and CDR2 is FQNEAQ in the germline V gene. The CDR3 has 14 residues. V was trimmed by 7 bases and J by 2 bases, leaving 12 bases between them. Based on the CDR3 plus reference TRBV7-8 and TRBJ1-5, the full variable domain is GAGVSQSPRYKVAKRGQDVALRCDPISGHVSLFWYQQALGQGPEFLTYFQNEAQLDKSGLPSDRFFAERPEGSVSTLKIQRTQQEDSAVYLCASIKDTGNQPQHFGDGTRLSIL.

In its sample, this clone was seen many times. Sequencing ends 3 residues short of the CDR3 end; the germline J gene provides the rest. This chain uses TRBV30 with TRBJ1-2; D is perhaps TRBD1 (5 bases). The CDR3 spans 14 residues. Per the germline V gene, CDR1 is GTSNPN and CDR2 is SVGIG (reference sequence). CDR3 loop: CAWSPSGERGGYTF. CDR3 bases read: TGTGCCTGGAGCCCTTCGGGGGAAAGAGGCGGC. Based on the CDR3 plus reference TRBV30 and TRBJ1-2, the full variable domain is SQTIHQWPATLVQPVGSPLSLECTVEGTSNPNLYWYRQAAGRGLQLLFYSVGIGQISSEVPQNLSASRPQDRQFILSSKKLLLSDSGFYLCAWSPSGERGGYTFGSGTRLTVV.

This clone was seen ten or more times. The part of the CDR3 DNA that was read is TGTGCCTGGAGTAGTTGGACAGGGTCCAAAAACATT. Amino acids: CAWSSWTGSKNI. The full CDR3 sequence reads CAWSSWTGSKNIQYF. V and J are TRBV30 and TRBJ2-4, with TRBD1 matching over 8 bases. Read sequence stops 3 residues before the CDR3 end, and the germline J gene provides the missing end. J lost 2 bases, V lost 2 bases, and 5 bases had no gene match. Germline assignment: CDR1 GTSNPN and CDR2 SVGIG (reference sequence). This CDR3 has 15 residues.

Many counts were recorded for this clone. The observed sequence ends 3 residues before the CDR3 terminus, with the missing tail filled in from the germline J gene. This chain links TRBV4-2 with TRBJ2-1; 10 bases match TRBD2. V shed 4 bases and J 8 bases; nucleotides not matched to a gene: 14. Germline-derived CDR1 and CDR2 are LGHNA and YNFKEQ. The CDR3 has 17 amino acids. The DNA read from the CDR3 is TGTGCCAGCAGCCCCGATGTAGCGGGGGGTTTCATCGATGAG. This gives the protein CASSPDVAGGFIDE. The whole CDR3 sequence reads CASSPDVAGGFIDEQFF.

This clone was detected many times. Read sequence stops 3 residues before the CDR3 end, and the germline J gene provides the missing end. V usage is TRBV5-1 and J usage is TRBJ2-1; D unresolved. The CDR3 is made up of 13 amino acids. V was clipped by 1 base and J by 3 bases, with 5 bases between them. Germline V gene data show CDR1 as SGHRS and CDR2 as YFSETQ. Incomplete CDR3 DNA: TGCGCCAGCAGCTTGCCGGGCTACAATGAG. It is translated as CASSLPGYNE. The entire CDR3 protein reads CASSLPGYNEQFF.

This clone was detected many times. Coverage ceases 3 residues before the CDR3 finishes, and the germline J gene fills in the end. V gene TRBV2 combines with J gene TRBJ1-6; TRBD1 aligns across 7 bases. Germline assignment: CDR1 SNHLY and CDR2 FYNNEI. V lost 7 bases and J lost 6; bases outside the gene matches: 3. The CDR3 is 13 residues long. This chain's CDR3 is CASTGTANSPLHF. The CDR3 bases that were read are TGTGCCAGCACTGGGACAGCTAATTCACCC.